A single sample is the source of the 8 T cell receptor beta chains below, sequenced in a study of blood T cell repertoires in COVID-19. This table comes from immunoSEQ multiplex PCR, and its TCRdb copy is limited to in-frame clones, with some not included. This table holds 100,000 to 150,000 clones, 70% to 90% found once. Sequencing input: peripheral blood. All receptors come from a woman aged 55-69 years with acute or convalescent COVID-19.

CDR3 sequence: CASSPSAGQGVGMNTEAFF. CDR3 nucleotides: TGTGCCAGCTCACCATCTGCGGGACAGGGGGTAGGGATGAACACTGAAGCTTTCTTT. The chain uses TRBV18 and TRBJ1-1; 11 bases align to TRBD1. Germline V CDR1 and CDR2: KGHSH, LQKENI. The trim removed 2 bases at V and 0 bases at J, leaving 11 bases unmatched. This CDR3 region has 19 residues.

This rearrangement joins TRBV5-1 to TRBJ2-5; D not resolved. The length of the CDR3 is 13 residues. Trimming took 5 bases from V and 0 from J, leaving 8 bases between them. CDR1 and CDR2 from the germline V gene are SGHRS and YFSETQ. The CDR3 loop reads CASRLSDQETQYF. The DNA for the CDR3 is TGCGCCAGCAGGCTTTCGGACCAAGAGACCCAGTACTTC.

V is TRBV5-6 and J is TRBJ1-3; 10 bases align to TRBD1. Germline V CDR1 and CDR2: SGHDT, YYEEEE. This CDR3 is 15 amino acids long. The junction had 3 bases not matched to a gene; V was cut back by 4 bases and J by 2 bases. The CDR3 sequence: CASSLGQGTGNTIYF. In DNA, the CDR3 is TGTGCCAGCAGCCTGGGACAGGGGACTGGAAACACCATATATTTT.

A single count supports this clone. This sequence joins TRBV28 and TRBJ1-2; 10 bases map to TRBD1. The CDR3 runs to 15 residues. Germline CDR1 reads MDHEN; CDR2 reads SYDVKM. Trimming cost V 5 bases and J 1 base; bases outside gene matches: 4. CDR3 in DNA: TGTGCCAGCAGTCCGGGGACAGGGGTTAACTATGGCTACACCTTC. Its translation: CASSPGTGVNYGYTF.

The V call is TRBV7-3, the J call TRBJ2-3; TRBD2 aligns across 13 bases. The CDR3 extends over 17 amino acids. CDR1 and CDR2 (germline): SGHTA, FQGTGA. Trimming removed 4 bases from V and 2 bases from J; junction bases left unmatched: 6. CDR3 sequence: CASSSTGTSGTTDTQYF. The DNA for the CDR3 is TGTGCCAGCAGCTCCACGGGGACTAGCGGGACCACAGATACGCAGTATTTT. The variable domain in full, with the rest retrieved from reference TRBV7-3 and TRBJ2-3, is GAGVSQTPSNKVTEKGKYVELRCDPISGHTALYWYRQSLGQGPEFLIYFQGTGAADDSGLPNDRFFAVRPEGSVSTLKIQRTERGDSAVYLCASSSTGTSGTTDTQYFGPGTRLTVL.

V is TRBV29-1 and J is TRBJ1-2; possible D gene TRBD1, 5 bases. Trimming left V 7 bases short and J 6 bases short, with 15 bases between. This CDR3 spans 12 amino acids. Germline assignment: CDR1 SQVTM and CDR2 ANQGSEA. The CDR3: CSGGTLGDGYTF. The CDR3 DNA sequence: TGCAGCGGTGGGACTTTGGGGGATGGCTACACCTTC.

The chain carries TRBV6-1 and TRBJ1-1; the D is unclear. Germline values: CDR1 MNHNS, CDR2 SASEGT. Trimming stripped 3 bases from V and 0 bases from J, with 8 bases between. The CDR3 length is 14 residues. The CDR3 DNA is TGTGCCAGCAGTGATCCGGGGATGAACACTGAAGCTTTCTTT. This translates into CASSDPGMNTEAFF.

The rearrangement links TRBV4-1 to TRBJ1-2; TRBD1 aligns across 7 bases. CDR3 length: 16 amino acids. With 3 bases clipped from V and 2 bases from J, the junction kept 9 bases outside the gene matches. CDR1 and CDR2 from the germline V gene are MGHRA and YSYEKL. The DNA for the CDR3 is TGCGCCAGCAGCCAGACGTCCGGGACAGCAAACTATGGCTACACCTTC. The encoded protein is CASSQTSGTANYGYTF.